The present entry profiles one TCR beta chain with its context. This entry belongs to a study of blood T cell repertoires in COVID-19. This CDR3 region has 15 residues. With 3 bases removed from V and 0 bases from J, the gap between germline ends came to 13 bases. The germline CDR1 and CDR2 sequences are GTSNPN and SVGIG (reference sequence). Sequencing was performed with immunoSEQ multiplex PCR; in TCRdb, only in-frame clones are kept and a portion is missing. The repertoire holds under 300,000 clones, with roughly 90% as singletons. V usage is TRBV30 and J usage is TRBJ2-3; D possibly corresponds to TRBD2 (5 bases). The sequenced sample consisted of PBMCs or T cells enriched from blood (not recorded which). This clonotype was obtained from a woman between 50 and 59 years old who had recovered from COVID-19. CDR3 in amino acids: CAWRVQRTSTDTQYF. The CDR3 region has the DNA TGTGCCTGGAGGGTCCAGCGGACTAGCACAGATACGCAGTATTTT.